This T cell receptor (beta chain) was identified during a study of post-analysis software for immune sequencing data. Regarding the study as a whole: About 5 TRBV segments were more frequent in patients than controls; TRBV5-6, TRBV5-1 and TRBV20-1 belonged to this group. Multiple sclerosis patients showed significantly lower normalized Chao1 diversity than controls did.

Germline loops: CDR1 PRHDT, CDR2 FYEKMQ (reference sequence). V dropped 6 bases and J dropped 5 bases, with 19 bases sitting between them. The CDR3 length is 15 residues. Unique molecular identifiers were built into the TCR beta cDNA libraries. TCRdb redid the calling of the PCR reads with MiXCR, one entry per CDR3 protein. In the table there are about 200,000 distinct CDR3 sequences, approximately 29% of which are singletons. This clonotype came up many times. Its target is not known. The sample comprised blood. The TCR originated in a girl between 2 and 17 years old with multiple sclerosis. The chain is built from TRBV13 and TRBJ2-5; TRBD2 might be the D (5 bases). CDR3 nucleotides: TGTGCCAGCAGACCCCATGAGGGTAGGATGGAGACCCAGTACTTC. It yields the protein CASRPHEGRMETQYF.